Included here is one T cell receptor (beta chain) sequence, with context. Its antigen is unidentified. This record belongs to a study of response to subunit inactivated influenza vaccine. General study findings and limits: The authors suggested that every seasonal influenza vaccination recruits few new T cells.

TCRdb re-called the RT-PCR reads through MiXCR, storing one row per CDR3 protein. The table shows approximately 570,000 distinct CDR3 sequences, with about 7.6% occurring only once. CDR1 is MDHEN and CDR2 is SYDVKM in the germline V gene. The CDR3 totals 13 residues. The V segment lost 4 bases and the J segment 6 bases; nucleotides outside the gene matches: 4. This receptor was taken from a man in his fifties or sixties who received an inactivated influenza vaccine. The sample here was PBMCs from blood, taken less than 30 months after vaccination. V gene TRBV28 combines with J gene TRBJ2-5; the match to TRBD2 covers 8 bases. Written as DNA, the CDR3 is TGTGCCAGCAGTTCGGGGGGGGTAAAGACCCAGTACTTC. Its translation: CASSSGGVKTQYF.